This T cell receptor beta chain was recovered during a study of a mutant IDH1 vaccine in newly diagnosed glioma. Overall study: The start of vaccination came 4-6 weeks after radiotherapy alone, or with temozolomide cycles. Previous care, which was radiotherapy, temozolomide, or both, most often involved both. General study results and limits: Immune responses induced by vaccination arose in about 93% of the patients.

The method was immunoSEQ multiplex PCR; TCRdb's version includes in-frame clones alone and lacks a portion of them. The sample holds about 72,000 clones; roughly 80% are singletons and the top ten take approximately 12%. CDR1 and CDR2 from the germline V gene are MNHEY and SVGAGI. The germline V and J ends were trimmed by 6 bases and 8 bases, with 16 bases remaining between them. This CDR3 spans 14 amino acids. Time point in this sample: week 35, safety follow-up. Every vaccination contained 300 ug of the mutant IDH1 20-mer peptide and was paired with topical imiquimod. Donors harbored newly found WHO grade 3 or 4 IDH1-mutant, ATRX-lost astrocytomas. Remarks on this clone: Its target is not known.

Specimen: PBMCs, collected from a glioma patient whose treatment included an IDH1 peptide vaccine. This sequence was found in a man in his late teens or twenties with glioma. V usage is TRBV6-5 and J usage is TRBJ1-4, with unresolved D. CDR3: CASREGSLEEKLFF. CDR3 DNA sequence: TGTGCCAGCAGAGAGGGCAGTTTGGAGGAAAAACTGTTTTTT.